This is a list of T cell receptor beta chains from one sample in a study of blood T cell repertoires in COVID-19. Libraries were prepared by immunoSEQ multiplex PCR; TCRdb keeps only in-frame clonotypes and omits some of them. The table shows hundreds of thousands of clones, with around 89% occurring only once. The source material was peripheral blood. The receptors were gathered from a middle-aged man with acute or convalescent COVID-19. The conserved cysteine and the conserved F or W are not part of the CDR3 here. Part of the rows lack a size; the others show once, few, many or a class for expanded clones.

clone size,J gene,V gene,CDR3 protein
NA,TRBJ1-1,TRBV5-4,ASSLAGISTEAF
NA,TRBJ1-1,TRBV19,ATQATGGFFEAF
NA,TRBJ2-7,TRBV5-1,ASSLGGGRGGYEQY
NA,TRBJ2-7,TRBV6-5,ASRTTGYEQY
once,TRBJ2-7,TRBV2,ASGSHPYEQY
once,TRBJ1-2,TRBV10-2,ASSPSLEGYGYT
NA,TRBJ1-2,TRBV2,ASIYTGGGSYGYT
NA,TRBJ2-1,TRBV5-4,ASSHVLQENEQF
NA,TRBJ1-1,TRBV5-1,ASSSLRGDTEAF
NA,TRBJ1-6,TRBV11-3,ASSWTSDREVRSPLH
few,TRBJ1-1,TRBV12-5,ASGPSGTEAF
NA,TRBJ1-2,TRBV30,AWRQGNFYGYT
NA,TRBJ2-2,TRBV11-1,ASSPFWSSGELF
NA,TRBJ1-5,TRBV3-1/TRBV3-2,ASSPSGDLIPQH
NA,TRBJ2-2,TRBV5-1,ASRSRGTWGGELF
NA,TRBJ1-2,TRBV30,AWTDRDRVRGYT
NA,TRBJ2-7,TRBV2,ASSSGTVYEQY
once,TRBJ1-5,TRBV9,ASSSDPGGDNQPQH
NA,TRBJ1-1,TRBV10-1,ASSESLYTEAF
NA,TRBJ2-3,TRBV11-3,ASSLGRGYTDTQY
NA,TRBJ1-2,TRBV6-4,ASSQTGGGYGYT
NA,TRBJ2-1,TRBV5-1,ASSLGLAVNEQF
NA,TRBJ2-3,TRBV5-5,ASSLLSDTQY
NA,TRBJ2-4,TRBV2,ASSASNDRTSAKNIQY
once,TRBJ1-4,TRBV5-4,ASTDNREGEKLF
NA,TRBJ2-1,TRBV6-5,ASSYLGNRELKV
NA,TRBJ2-5,TRBV18,ASSPVGQGETQY
once,TRBJ1-5,TRBV9,ASWSLFWRRQPQH